The 11 T cell receptor beta chains below all came from one sample that was sequenced in a study of T cells in localized non-small cell lung cancer. Libraries were prepared by immunoSEQ multiplex PCR; TCRdb keeps only in-frame clonotypes and omits some of them. The profile shows roughly 2,500 clones, under 30% of them singletons. Material: lung tumor tissue, obtained before any cancer treatment. The source of these receptors is a woman aged 35-75 years with stage I lung adenocarcinoma.

V and J are TRBV9 and TRBJ2-3; 9 bases align to TRBD2. The CDR3 loop spans 17 amino acids. In germline, CDR1 is SGDLS, CDR2 YYNGEE. With 0 bases clipped from V and 4 bases from J, the junction kept 9 bases outside the gene matches. In DNA form, the CDR3 reads TGTGCCAGCAGCGTAGGGGCCGGGACTAGCTTACCAGATACGCAGTATTTT. Translated, it gives CASSVGAGTSLPDTQYF.

V and J are TRBV6-8 and TRBJ2-1; 14 positions match TRBD2. CDR1 and CDR2 from the germline V gene are MNHGY and SAAAGT. The trim removed 6 bases at V and 1 base at J, leaving 8 bases unmatched. The CDR3 contains 18 residues. CDR3 DNA: TGTGCCAGCAGAAGAGACGGGACTAGCGGGAGATCCTACAATGAGCAGTTCTTC. Encoded protein: CASRRDGTSGRSYNEQFF.

The chain employs TRBV11-3 and TRBJ2-1; D is perhaps TRBD1 (5 bases). V was trimmed by 3 bases and J by 6 bases, leaving 18 bases between them. Per germline, CDR1 SGHNT and CDR2 YENEEA. CDR3 length: 16 residues. DNA for the CDR3: TGTGCCAGCAGCTTGGGTGGGGCTAGTTGGGGCAATGAGCAGTTCTTC. Translation: CASSLGGASWGNEQFF. Complete variable domain (other parts from reference TRBV11-3 and TRBJ2-1): EAGVVQSPRYKIIEKKQPVAFWCNPISGHNTLYWYLQNLGQGPELLIRYENEEAVDDSQLPKDRFSAERLKGVDSTLKIQPAELGDSAVYLCASSLGGASWGNEQFFGPGTRLTVL.

This clone has more than one count but fewer than ten. Here the CDR3 DNA reads TGTGCCAGCAGGGCAGGGATCTCCTCCACTGAAGCTTTCTTT. Translated: CASRAGISSTEAFF. V gene TRBV9 combines with J gene TRBJ1-1; TRBD1 is a possible D gene (5 bases). V lost 5 bases and J lost 4, with 15 bases in between. The CDR3 spans 14 residues. The germline V gene has CDR1 SGDLS and CDR2 YYNGEE.

V usage is TRBV11-3 and J usage is TRBJ2-2; D may be TRBD2 (6 bases). The V end lost 3 bases, the J end lost 3 bases, and 14 bases lay between the germline ends. The V gene's germline CDR1 is SGHNT and CDR2 YENEEA. The CDR3 is 16 residues long. CDR3 sequence reads: CASSLKLTGDTGELFF. CDR3 DNA: TGTGCCAGCAGCTTGAAACTGACGGGAGACACCGGGGAGCTGTTTTTT.

Here the CDR3 DNA reads TGTGCCAGCACCGGGACAGTCGCCTACGAGCAGTACTTC. This sequence encodes CASTGTVAYEQYF. V gene TRBV6-8 combines with J gene TRBJ2-7; 7 nucleotides agree with TRBD1. CDR1 and CDR2 (germline): MNHGY, SAAAGT. V lost 7 bases and J lost 2; bases outside the gene matches: 5. The CDR3 sequence is 13 residues long.

This chain uses TRBV28 with TRBJ2-7; a possible D gene is TRBD2 (6 bases). V shed 4 bases and J shed 5 bases, with 15 bases lying between them. The CDR3 covers 14 residues. Germline V CDR1 and CDR2: MDHEN, SYDVKM. The CDR3 bases are TGTGCCAGCAGTTCAGGAGGGCAACGGGACGAGCAGTACTTC. This translates into CASSSGGQRDEQYF.

This clone was detected a few times. This rearrangement joins TRBV30 to TRBJ1-3; a weak D match, TRBD1 (5 bases). Germline assignment: CDR1 GTSNPN and CDR2 SVGIG (reference sequence). CDR3 length: 14 amino acids. V lost 5 bases and J 0 bases, leaving 11 bases between the germline ends. CDR3 DNA sequence: TGTGCCTGGGCAACCGGGACCTCTGGAAACACCATATATTTT. It is translated as CAWATGTSGNTIYF.

This clone qualifies as large (0.1 to 1%). The chain has TRBV12-2 and TRBJ2-1; the table's D call of TRBD2 was not tested on the DNA. TRBV12-2 is listed as a pseudogene. The CDR3 extends over 14 amino acids. The CDR3 loop reads CAMSGGSRSDEQFF. CDR3 nucleotide sequence: TGTGCCATGTCCGGAGGATCTCGGAGCGATGAGCAGTTCTTC.

There are a few counts of this clone. The V gene is TRBV11-3, the J gene TRBJ2-1; 11 bases line up with TRBD2. Germline V gene lookup returns CDR1 SGHNT and CDR2 YENEEA. The CDR3 has 15 residues. V lost 5 bases, J lost 7 bases, and 7 bases stayed unmatched. CDR3 in amino acids: CASSLTSGIRNEQFF. As DNA, the CDR3 is TGTGCCAGCAGCCTGACTAGCGGGATCCGGAATGAGCAGTTCTTC.

The chain carries TRBV2 and TRBJ1-5; D is possibly TRBD1 (5 bases). Germline loops: CDR1 SNHLY, CDR2 FYNNEI. Trimming took off 2 bases at V and 1 base at J, with 12 bases between the two ends. The length of the CDR3 is 16 residues. The DNA of the CDR3 is TGTGCCAGCAGTGAAATCAGGGCGGGAAGCAATCAGCCCCAGCATTTT. It is translated as CASSEIRAGSNQPQHF.